What follows describes a single T cell receptor beta chain. Its antigen remains unidentified. This entry comes from a study of blood T cells in healthy people across ages. The study's findings and limits: Diversity was estimated from one million T cells, and these estimates were considered underestimates. There was no known CMV status for donors, so expanded clonotype changes were possibly confounded. The recorded TCR beta diversity per million T cells decreased in a roughly linear manner with age.

Healthy Caucasians from Russia aged roughly 6 to 95 served as donors. Then a second PCR, running roughly 7 to 11 cycles, was carried out with a sample-barcoded 5' primer and a J-beta primer mix. One entry per CDR3 protein, called by TCRdb with MiXCR from the 5' RACE reads. The sample lists around 500,000 distinct CDR3 sequences, about 45% occurring once. The material sequenced was blood. The TCR originated in an elderly man in good health.

CDR3 residues: CASSLMVGRNTEAFF. The CDR3 DNA reads as TGTGCCAGCAGCTTAATGGTTGGACGAAACACTGAAGCTTTCTTT. The chain employs TRBV7-3 and TRBJ1-1; D not certain. Germline assignment: CDR1 SGHTA and CDR2 FQGTGA. Trimming pared 1 base from V and 2 bases from J, leaving 11 bases between. The CDR3 is 15 amino acids. The entire variable domain, with the rest obtained from reference TRBV7-3 and TRBJ1-1, is as follows: GAGVSQTPSNKVTEKGKYVELRCDPISGHTALYWYRQSLGQGPEFLIYFQGTGAADDSGLPNDRFFAVRPEGSVSTLKIQRTERGDSAVYLCASSLMVGRNTEAFFGQGTRLTVV.